This T cell receptor (beta chain) was found in a study of response to subunit inactivated influenza vaccine. The study, taken as a whole, reports: It was suggested by the authors that few new T cells are recruited by each seasonal influenza vaccination.

A few counts support this clonotype. Its antigen is not identified. The CDR3 consists of 13 residues. Per the germline V gene, CDR1 is LGHNA and CDR2 is YNFKEQ. V lost 0 bases, J lost 10 bases, and 10 bases lay in between. TCRdb recomputed calls from the RT-PCR reads with MiXCR, one row per CDR3 protein. The sample has around 520,000 distinct CDR3 sequences; over 25% are singletons. This sequence was found in a man aged 45-65 years who received an inactivated influenza vaccine. The sample was CD4+ T cells sorted from PBMCs, taken around 5 days after vaccination. The V call is TRBV4-2, the J call TRBJ2-1, with D uncertain. CDR3 DNA sequence: TGTGCCAGCAGCCAAGAAAGACACCACGAGCAGTTCTTC. This gives the protein CASSQERHHEQFF.